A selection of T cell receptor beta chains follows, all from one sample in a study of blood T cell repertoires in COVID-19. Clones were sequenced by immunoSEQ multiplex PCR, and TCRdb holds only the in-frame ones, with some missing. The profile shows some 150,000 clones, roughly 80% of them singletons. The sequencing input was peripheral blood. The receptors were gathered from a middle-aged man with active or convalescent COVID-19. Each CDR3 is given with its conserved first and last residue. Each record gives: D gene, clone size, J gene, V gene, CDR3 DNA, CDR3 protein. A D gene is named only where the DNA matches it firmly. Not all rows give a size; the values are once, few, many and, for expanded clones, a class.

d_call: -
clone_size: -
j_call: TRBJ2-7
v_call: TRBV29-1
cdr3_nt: TGCAGCGTACAGGGGGCGGGGGGCGAGCAGTACTTC
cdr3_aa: CSVQGAGGEQYF

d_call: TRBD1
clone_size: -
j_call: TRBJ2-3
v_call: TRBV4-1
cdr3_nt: TGCGCCAGCAGCCAAGATGGGACAGGGGGGACAGATACGCAGTATTTT
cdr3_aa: CASSQDGTGGTDTQYF

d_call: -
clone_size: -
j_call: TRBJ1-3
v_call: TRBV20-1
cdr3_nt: TGCAGTGCTAGTCACAACTCTGGAAACACCATATATTTT
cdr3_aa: CSASHNSGNTIYF

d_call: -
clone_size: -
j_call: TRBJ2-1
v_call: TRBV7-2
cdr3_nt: TGTGCCAGCAGCCCCATACTTAGCGGTAGCTCCTACAATGAGCAGTTCTTC
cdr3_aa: CASSPILSGSSYNEQFF

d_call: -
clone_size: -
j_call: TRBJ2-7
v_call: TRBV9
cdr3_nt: TGTGCCAGCAGCCCCTTTGACTCCCTCCTAGGCGAGCAGTACTTC
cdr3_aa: CASSPFDSLLGEQYF

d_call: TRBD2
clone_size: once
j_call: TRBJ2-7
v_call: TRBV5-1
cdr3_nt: TGCGCCAGCAGCTTGGAGGCTAGCGGGTCCTCCTACGAGCAGTACTTC
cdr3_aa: CASSLEASGSSYEQYF

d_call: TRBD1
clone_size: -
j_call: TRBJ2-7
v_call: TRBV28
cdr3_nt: TGTGCCAGCAGCCGGAGACAGGGTGCCTACGAGCAGTACTTC
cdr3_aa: CASSRRQGAYEQYF

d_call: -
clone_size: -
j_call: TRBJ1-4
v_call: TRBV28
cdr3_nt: TGTGCCAGCAGTCCCCAGGGAAGAAGGGAAAAACTGTTTTTT
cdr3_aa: CASSPQGRREKLFF

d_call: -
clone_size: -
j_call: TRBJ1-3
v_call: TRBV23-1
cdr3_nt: TGCGCCAGCAGTCAATTTCGAGACAAGTCTGGAAACACCATATATTTT
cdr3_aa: CASSQFRDKSGNTIYF

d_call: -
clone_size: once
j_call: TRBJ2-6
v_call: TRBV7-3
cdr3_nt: TGTGCCAGCAGCTCCCAATCCCGACAGTCTGGGGCCAACGTCCTGACTTTC
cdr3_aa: CASSSQSRQSGANVLTF

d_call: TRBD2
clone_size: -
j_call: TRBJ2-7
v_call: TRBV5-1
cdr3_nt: TGCGCCAGCAGCGCGGGACTAACCTACGAGCAGTACTTC
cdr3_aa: CASSAGLTYEQYF

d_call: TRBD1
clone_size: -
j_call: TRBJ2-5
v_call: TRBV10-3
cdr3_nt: TGTGCCATCAGTGCAGGACAGGGGCGCACGCTAGAGACCCAGTACTTC
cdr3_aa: CAISAGQGRTLETQYF

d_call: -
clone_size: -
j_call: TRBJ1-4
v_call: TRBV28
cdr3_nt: TGTGCCAGCAGTTTAGGGGGGAATGAAAAACTGTTTTTT
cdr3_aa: CASSLGGNEKLFF

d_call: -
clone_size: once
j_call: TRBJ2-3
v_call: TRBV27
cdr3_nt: TGTGCCAGCAGTCGAACGGGGACTGAGAGGGCAGATACGCAGTATTTT
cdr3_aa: CASSRTGTERADTQYF

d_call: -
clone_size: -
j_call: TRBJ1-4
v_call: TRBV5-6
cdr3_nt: TGTGCCAGCAGCATACAAATACAACGTGAAAAACTGTTTTTT
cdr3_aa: CASSIQIQREKLFF

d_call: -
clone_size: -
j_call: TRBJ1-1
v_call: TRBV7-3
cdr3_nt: TGTGCCAGCAGCTCAAAGGGGCATACTGAAGCTTTCTTT
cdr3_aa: CASSSKGHTEAFF

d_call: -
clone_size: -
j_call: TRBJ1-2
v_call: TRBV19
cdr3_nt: TGTGCCAGTAAGGAGCGGGAGGGATACTATGGCTACACCTTC
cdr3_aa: CASKEREGYYGYTF

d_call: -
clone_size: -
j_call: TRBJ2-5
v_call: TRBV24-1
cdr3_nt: TGTGCCACCAGCCAAAGGGACTCTGGCCTGGCCCAGTACTTC
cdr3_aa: CATSQRDSGLAQYF

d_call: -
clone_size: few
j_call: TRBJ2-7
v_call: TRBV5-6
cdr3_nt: TGTGCCAGCAGCAGCGGCCGATATCCGTCCGAGCAGTACTTC
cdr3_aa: CASSSGRYPSEQYF

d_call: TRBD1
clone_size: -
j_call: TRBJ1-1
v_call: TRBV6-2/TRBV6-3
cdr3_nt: TGTGCCAGCAGTTACCATCTGTTACAGGGGATGAACACTGAAGCTTTCTTT
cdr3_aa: CASSYHLLQGMNTEAFF

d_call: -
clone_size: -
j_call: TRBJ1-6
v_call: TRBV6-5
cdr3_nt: TGTGCCAGCAGTTACTTGGAGGGAAATTCACCCCTCCACTTT
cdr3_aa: CASSYLEGNSPLHF

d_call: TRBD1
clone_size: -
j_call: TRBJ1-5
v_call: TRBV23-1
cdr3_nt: TGCGCCAGCAGTCAACCATTCGACAGGGGAGGGGCGGGGGGCAATCAGCCCCAGCATTTT
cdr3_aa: CASSQPFDRGGAGGNQPQHF

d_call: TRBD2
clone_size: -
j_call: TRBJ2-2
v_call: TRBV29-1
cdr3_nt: TGCAGCGTTCTTGCGGGAGGGCGCAAATTATCCGGGGAGCTGTTTTTT
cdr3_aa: CSVLAGGRKLSGELFF

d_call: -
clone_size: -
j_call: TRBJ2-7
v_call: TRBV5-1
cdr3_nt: TGCGCCAGCAGCCGGGACACCGTCTACGAGCAGTACTTC
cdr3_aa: CASSRDTVYEQYF

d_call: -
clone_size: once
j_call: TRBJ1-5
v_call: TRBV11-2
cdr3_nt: TGTGCCAGCAGCTTAGTACTAACGGGAATAGGACAGCCCCAGCATTTT
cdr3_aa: CASSLVLTGIGQPQHF

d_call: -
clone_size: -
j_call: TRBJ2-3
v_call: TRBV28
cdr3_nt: TGTGCCAGCAGTTCAGTTGATACGCAGTATTTT
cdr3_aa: CASSSVDTQYF

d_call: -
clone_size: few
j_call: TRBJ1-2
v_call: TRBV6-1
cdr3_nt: TGTGCCAGCAGTGATCAGGGGCGCTATGGCTACACCTTC
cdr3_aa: CASSDQGRYGYTF

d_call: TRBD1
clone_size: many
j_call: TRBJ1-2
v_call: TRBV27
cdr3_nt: TGTGCCAGCAGTCCCCACCCGGGACAGGGCAACTATGGCTACACCTTC
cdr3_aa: CASSPHPGQGNYGYTF

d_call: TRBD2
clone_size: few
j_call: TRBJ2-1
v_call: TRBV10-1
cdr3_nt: TGCGCCAGCAGTGACGGGAGGGCCTTAAATGAGCAGTTCTTC
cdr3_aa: CASSDGRALNEQFF

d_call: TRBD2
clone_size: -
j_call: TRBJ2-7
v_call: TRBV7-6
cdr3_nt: TGTGCCAGCAGCTTAGAGGCGGACCTAGCGGACTACGAGCAGTACTTC
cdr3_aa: CASSLEADLADYEQYF

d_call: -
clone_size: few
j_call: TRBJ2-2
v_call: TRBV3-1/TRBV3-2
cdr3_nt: TGTGCCAGCAAGGGGCCAGGGGACACCGGGGAGCTGTTTTTT
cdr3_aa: CASKGPGDTGELFF

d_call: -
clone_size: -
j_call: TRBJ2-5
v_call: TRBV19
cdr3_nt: TGTGCCAGCCGTGTGAGCGGAGGCCAAGAGACCCAGTACTTC
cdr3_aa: CASRVSGGQETQYF

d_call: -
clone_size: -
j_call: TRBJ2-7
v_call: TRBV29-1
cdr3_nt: TGCAGCGTTGGTGGTCTAGATGGGTACGAGCAGTACTTC
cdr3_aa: CSVGGLDGYEQYF

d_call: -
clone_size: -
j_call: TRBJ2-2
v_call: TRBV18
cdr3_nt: TGTGCCAGCTCACGCGGAGGGACAGTGGCCGGGGAGCTGTTTTTT
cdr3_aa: CASSRGGTVAGELFF

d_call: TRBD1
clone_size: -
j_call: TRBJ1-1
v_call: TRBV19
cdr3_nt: TGTGCCAGTAGTATTTTTGACAGGGGAGAGAAAGCTTTCTTT
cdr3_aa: CASSIFDRGEKAFF

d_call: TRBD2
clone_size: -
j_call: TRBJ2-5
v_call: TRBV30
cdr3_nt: TGTGCCTGGAGTGTGCCAGCGGGATACCAAGAGACCCAGTACTTC
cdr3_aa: CAWSVPAGYQETQYF

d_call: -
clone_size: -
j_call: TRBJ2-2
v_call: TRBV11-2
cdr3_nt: TGTGCCAGCAGCTTGGCCGGGACGGGGGCCGGGGAGCTGTTTTTT
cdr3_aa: CASSLAGTGAGELFF

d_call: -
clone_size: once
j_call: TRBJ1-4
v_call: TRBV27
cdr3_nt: TGTGCCAGCAAAAAAGGGGGGGGCCAGGAAAAACTGTTTTTT
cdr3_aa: CASKKGGGQEKLFF

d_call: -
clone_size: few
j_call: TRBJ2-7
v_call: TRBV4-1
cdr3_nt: TGCGCCAGCAGCCAAGAGCCCGGGGCCTACGAGCAGTACTTC
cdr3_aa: CASSQEPGAYEQYF